Each of the 13 T cell receptor beta chains below was sequenced from the same sample in a study of Graves' ophthalmopathy and Graves' hyperthyroidism. Amplifying from RNA transcripts, the study obtained TCR beta CDR3 regions. Second-round multiplex PCR came after a first-round RT-PCR that employed HTBI primers. One entry per CDR3 protein results from TCRdb running MiXCR on the multiplex PCR reads. This table holds some 520,000 distinct CDR3 sequences, 13% to 15% found once. The specimen was blood. Source of these receptors: a woman in her twenties or thirties with Graves' ophthalmopathy.

The gene calls are TRBV15 and TRBJ1-2; D may be TRBD1 (5 bases). The V gene lost 0 bases and the J gene lost 8 bases, with 16 bases spanning the gap. Germline V gene data show CDR1 as LNHNV and CDR2 as YYDKDF (reference sequence). The length of the CDR3 is 15 residues. The CDR3 DNA follows: TGTGCCACCAGCAGAGATATCGCCCAGGGAGGCGGCTACACCTTC. It is translated as CATSRDIAQGGGYTF.

This clonotype was recorded at least ten times. The rearrangement joins TRBV6-5 to TRBJ2-7; D gene unclear. The V end was cut by 1 base, the J end by 2 bases, with 15 bases between. The V gene's germline CDR1 is MNHEY and CDR2 SVGAGI. The length of the CDR3 is 16 residues. In DNA form, the CDR3 reads TGTGCCAGCAGTTACTTCTTCGGGCAGCAAACCTACGAGCAGTACTTC. It translates to CASSYFFGQQTYEQYF.

The table lists this clonotype with many counts. The rearrangement links TRBV6-1 to TRBJ1-3; 8 nucleotides line up with TRBD1. V was clipped by 7 bases and J by 8 bases; unmatched bases: 7. CDR1 is MNHNS, CDR2 SASEGT, per germline. This CDR3 comprises 13 residues. This CDR3 is CASNLGQEDTIYF. CDR3 nucleotide sequence: TGTGCCAGCAACCTGGGACAGGAAGACACCATATATTTT.

In this sample, this clonotype turned up many times. V is TRBV19 and J is TRBJ2-7; D call uncertain. With 8 bases removed from V and 0 bases from J, the gap between germline ends came to 8 bases. CDR3 size: 12 residues. Looked up from germline, CDR1 is LNHDA and CDR2 is SQIVND (reference sequence). The CDR3 sequence: CASEDSSYEQYF. The DNA of the CDR3 is TGTGCCAGTGAAGATTCCTCCTACGAGCAGTACTTC.

This clonotype has a count of ten or more. This may be a read error, as it is one base from a much larger clone. The chain combines TRBV7-9 with TRBJ1-1, with TRBD1 as a possible D gene (5 bases). Trimming left V 2 bases short and J 1 base short, with 11 bases between. This CDR3 comprises 15 residues. The germline V gene has CDR1 SEHNR and CDR2 FQNEAQ (reference sequence). This CDR3 reads CASSLRAGPNTEAFF. The CDR3 DNA reads TGTGCCAGCAGCTTACGGGCAGGGCCGAACACTGAAGCTTTCTTT. The variable domain in full, completed from reference TRBV7-9 and TRBJ1-1, reads DTGVSQNPRHKITKRGQNVTFRCDPISEHNRLYWYRQTLGQGPEFLTYFQNEAQLEKSRLLSDRFSAERPKGSFSTLEIQRTEQGDSAMYLCASSLRAGPNTEAFFGQGTRLTVV.

This clonotype has only a few counts. V usage is TRBV19 and J usage is TRBJ1-1; 7 positions match TRBD1. Trimming at V came to 7 bases and at J to 11 bases, leaving 10 bases not matched to a gene. The CDR3 loop spans 12 amino acids. Germline-derived CDR1 and CDR2 are LNHDA and SQIVND (reference sequence). The CDR3 DNA reads as TGTGCCAGTAACCAGGGGGGGGCGCGGGCTTTCTTT. It translates to CASNQGGARAFF.

This clonotype was picked up many times. The chain links TRBV5-6 to TRBJ1-2; weak D call: TRBD1 (6 bases). Germline V gene lookup returns CDR1 SGHDT and CDR2 YYEEEE. The CDR3 consists of 14 residues. V lost 1 base and J 7 bases, leaving 14 bases between the germline ends. DNA of the CDR3: TGTGCCAGCAGCTTGAGGTACAGGGAGGGTGGCTACACCTTC. Its protein is CASSLRYREGGYTF.

The sample holds many counts of this clonotype. V usage is TRBV11-2 and J usage is TRBJ2-2; D possibly corresponds to TRBD2 (5 bases). The CDR3 totals 14 residues. The V and J ends lost 0 bases and 11 bases respectively, with 13 bases between them. The germline V gene has CDR1 SGHAT and CDR2 FQNNGV. The CDR3 sequence: CASSLDIGIFELFF. The CDR3 DNA follows: TGTGCCAGCAGCTTAGATATCGGGATATTTGAGCTGTTTTTT.

This clonotype has ten or more counts. The J gene is TRBJ2-5, the V gene TRBV9; D might be TRBD2 (5 bases). Germline-derived CDR1 and CDR2 are SGDLS and YYNGEE. The CDR3 is 14 amino acids. V dropped 5 bases and J dropped 0 bases, with 11 bases sitting between them. CDR3: CASSPGVNQETQYF. The CDR3 region has the DNA TGTGCCAGCAGTCCCGGGGTGAACCAAGAGACCCAGTACTTC.

The CDR3 sequence: CASSPGQGSKNIQYF. The CDR3 DNA reads TGCGCCAGCAGCCCCGGGCAGGGATCCAAAAACATTCAGTACTTC. The rearrangement links TRBV4-1 to TRBJ2-4; possibly TRBD1 for D (5 bases). This CDR3 has 15 residues. Germline-derived CDR1 and CDR2 are MGHRA and YSYEKL. Between the trimmed V and J ends, which lost 4 bases and 2 bases, there was a span of 12 bases.

This clonotype came up many times. This rearrangement joins TRBV14 to TRBJ1-1; maybe TRBD1 (6 bases). The CDR3 totals 16 residues. V dropped 1 base and J dropped 0 bases, with 12 bases sitting between them. Per germline, CDR1 SGHDN and CDR2 FVKESK. CDR3 DNA: TGTGCCAGCAGCCAAGGCAGGGGACGCTTGAACACTGAAGCTTTCTTT. It encodes CASSQGRGRLNTEAFF.

This clonotype was counted many times. CDR3 DNA: TGTGCCAGCAGTACTCCGGGACAGGGTTGGGAGACCCAGTACTTC. This codes for CASSTPGQGWETQYF. The chain combines TRBV27 with TRBJ2-5; 9 bases are a match to TRBD1. In germline, CDR1 is MNHEY, CDR2 SMNVEV (reference sequence). Trimming took 5 bases from V and 5 from J; bases not matched to a gene: 9. The CDR3 consists of 15 residues.

This clonotype occurred many times. This chain connects TRBV20-1 to TRBJ2-4; D is ambiguous. Trimming stripped 5 bases from V and 6 bases from J, with 8 bases between. The CDR3 extends over 11 amino acids. Germline values: CDR1 DFQATT, CDR2 SNEGSKA (reference sequence). The CDR3 protein is CSADRVNIQYF. Here the CDR3 DNA reads TGCAGTGCTGACCGTGTAAACATTCAGTACTTC.